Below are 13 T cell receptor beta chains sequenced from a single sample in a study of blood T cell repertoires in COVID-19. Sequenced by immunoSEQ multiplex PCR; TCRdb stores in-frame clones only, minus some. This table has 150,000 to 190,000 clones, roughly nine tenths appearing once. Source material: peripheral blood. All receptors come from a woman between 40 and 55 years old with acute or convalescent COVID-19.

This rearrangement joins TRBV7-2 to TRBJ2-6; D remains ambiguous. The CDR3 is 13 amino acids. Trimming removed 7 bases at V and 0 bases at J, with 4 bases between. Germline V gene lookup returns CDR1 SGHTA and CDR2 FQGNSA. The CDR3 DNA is TGTGCCAGCACTCTCTCTGGGGCCAACGTCCTGACTTTC. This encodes CASTLSGANVLTF.

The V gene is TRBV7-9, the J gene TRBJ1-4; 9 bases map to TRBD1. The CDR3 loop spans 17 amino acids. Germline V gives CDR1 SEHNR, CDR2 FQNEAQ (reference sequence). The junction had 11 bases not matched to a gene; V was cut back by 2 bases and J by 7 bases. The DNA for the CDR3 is TGTGCCAGCAGCTTAAGTCTTGGGGGACAGGGTCGTGAAAAACTGTTTTTT. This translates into CASSLSLGGQGREKLFF.

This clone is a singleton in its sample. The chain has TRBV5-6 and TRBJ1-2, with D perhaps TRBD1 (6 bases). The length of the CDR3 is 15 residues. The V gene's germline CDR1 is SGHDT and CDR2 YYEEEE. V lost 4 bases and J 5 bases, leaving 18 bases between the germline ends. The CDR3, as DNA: TGTGCCAGCAGCCCAGACAGGTTTGAATATTATGGCTACACCTTC. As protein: CASSPDRFEYYGYTF.

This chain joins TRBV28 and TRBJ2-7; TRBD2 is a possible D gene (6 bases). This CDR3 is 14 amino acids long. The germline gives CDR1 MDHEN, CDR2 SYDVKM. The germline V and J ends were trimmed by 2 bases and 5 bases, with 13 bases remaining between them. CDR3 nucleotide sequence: TGTGCCAGCAGTTTAGGTGGGGGGTTAGACGAGCAGTACTTC. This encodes CASSLGGGLDEQYF.

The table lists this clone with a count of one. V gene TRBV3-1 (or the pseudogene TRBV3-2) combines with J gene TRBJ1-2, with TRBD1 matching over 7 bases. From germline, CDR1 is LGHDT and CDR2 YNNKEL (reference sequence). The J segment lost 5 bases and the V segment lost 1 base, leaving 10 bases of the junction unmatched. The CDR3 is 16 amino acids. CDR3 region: CASSQGLRGPGYGYTF. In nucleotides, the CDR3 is TGTGCCAGCAGCCAAGGTCTAAGGGGGCCTGGGTATGGCTACACCTTC.

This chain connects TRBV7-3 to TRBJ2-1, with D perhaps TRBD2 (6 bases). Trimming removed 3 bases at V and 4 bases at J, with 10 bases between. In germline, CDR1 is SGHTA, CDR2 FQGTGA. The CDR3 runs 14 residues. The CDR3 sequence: CASSLEGAYNEQFF. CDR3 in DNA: TGTGCCAGCAGCTTGGAGGGAGCGTACAATGAGCAGTTCTTC.

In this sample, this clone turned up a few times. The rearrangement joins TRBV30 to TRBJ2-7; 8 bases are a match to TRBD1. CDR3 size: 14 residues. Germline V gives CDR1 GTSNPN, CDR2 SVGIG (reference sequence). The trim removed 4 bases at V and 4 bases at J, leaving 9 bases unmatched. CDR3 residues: CAWNQGRGQYEQYF. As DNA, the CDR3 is TGTGCCTGGAATCAAGGCAGGGGGCAGTACGAGCAGTACTTC. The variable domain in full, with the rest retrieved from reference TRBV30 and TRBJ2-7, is SQTIHQWPATLVQPVGSPLSLECTVEGTSNPNLYWYRQAAGRGLQLLFYSVGIGQISSEVPQNLSASRPQDRQFILSSKKLLLSDSGFYLCAWNQGRGQYEQYFGPGTRLTVT.

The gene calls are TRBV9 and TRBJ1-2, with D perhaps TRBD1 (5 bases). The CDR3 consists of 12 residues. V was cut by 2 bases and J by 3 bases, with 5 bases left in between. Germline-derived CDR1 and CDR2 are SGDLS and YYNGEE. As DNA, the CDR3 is TGTGCCAGCAGCGTCAGGGACTATGGCTACACCTTC. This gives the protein CASSVRDYGYTF.

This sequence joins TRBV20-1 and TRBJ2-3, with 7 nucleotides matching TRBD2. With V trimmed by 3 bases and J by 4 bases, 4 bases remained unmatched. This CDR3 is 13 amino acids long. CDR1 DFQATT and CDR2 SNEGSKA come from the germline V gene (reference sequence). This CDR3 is CSASLAGADTQYF. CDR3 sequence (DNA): TGCAGTGCTAGTTTGGCGGGGGCAGATACGCAGTATTTT.

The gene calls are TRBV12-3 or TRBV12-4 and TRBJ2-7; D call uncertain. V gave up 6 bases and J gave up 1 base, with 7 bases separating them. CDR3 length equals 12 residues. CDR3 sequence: CASSHGSYEQYF. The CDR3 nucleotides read TGTGCCAGCAGCCACGGGTCCTACGAGCAGTACTTC.

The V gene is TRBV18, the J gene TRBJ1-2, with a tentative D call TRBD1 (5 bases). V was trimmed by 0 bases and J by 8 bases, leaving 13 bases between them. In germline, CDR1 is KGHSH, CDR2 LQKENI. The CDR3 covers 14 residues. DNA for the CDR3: TGTGCCAGCTCACCACCGGTCCAGGGTGGCGGCTACACCTTC. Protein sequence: CASSPPVQGGGYTF.

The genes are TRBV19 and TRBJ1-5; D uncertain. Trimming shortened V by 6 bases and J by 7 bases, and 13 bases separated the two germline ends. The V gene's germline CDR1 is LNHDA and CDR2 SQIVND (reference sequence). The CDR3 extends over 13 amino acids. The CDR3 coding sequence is TGTGCCAGTAGGGGTCCGGGGAACCAGCCCCAGCATTTT. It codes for CASRGPGNQPQHF.

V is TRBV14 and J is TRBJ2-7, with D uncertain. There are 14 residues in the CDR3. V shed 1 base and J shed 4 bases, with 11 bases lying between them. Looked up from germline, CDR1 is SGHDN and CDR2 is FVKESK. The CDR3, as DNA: TGTGCCAGCAGCCAAGTAGGCGGAGAGTACGAGCAGTACTTC. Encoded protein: CASSQVGGEYEQYF.